This TCR beta chain appears in the sequencing data of a study of blood T cell repertoires in COVID-19. V lost 4 bases and J lost 3; bases outside the gene matches: 9. The CDR3 is made up of 18 amino acids. CDR1 and CDR2 (germline): KGHDR, SFDVKD. Method: immunoSEQ multiplex PCR; TCRdb's copy keeps in-frame clones and lacks some. The sample shows 55,000 to 80,000 clones, around 83% of them seen only once. This clone was recorded only once. The chain has TRBV24-1 and TRBJ2-2; TRBD2 agrees at 11 bases. The sample taken for sequencing was peripheral blood. The source of this sequence is a human donor in a cohort sampled during active COVID-19. The CDR3 region has the DNA TGTGCCACCAGTGACACGAGGGGGACTAGCGGAGACACCGGGGAGCTGTTTTTT. It specifies CATSDTRGTSGDTGELFF.